The entry below gives a single T cell receptor beta chain sequence along with its context. This sample stems from a study of blood T cell repertoires in COVID-19. Study-level information: The cDNA or gDNA used as material had been derived from T cells, B-cell-depleted T cells, or PBMCs.

Recruitment covered about two dozen US areas and drew participants whose ages spanned 18 to 89 years. Cohorts were determined from participant-reported clinical history. Symptom resolution, clearance, or two negative PCRs marked donors in Cohort 3 as recovered. The method was immunoSEQ multiplex PCR; TCRdb's version includes in-frame clones alone and lacks a portion of them. There are over 150,000 clones in the sample; around 90% occur only once, and more than 2% lies in the top ten. The CDR3 runs to 15 residues. V lost 4 bases and J 1 base, leaving 14 bases between the germline ends. The germline gives CDR1 SGHRS, CDR2 YFSETQ.

Sequencing was carried out using PBMCs or T cells enriched from blood (not recorded which). The chain has TRBV5-1 and TRBJ1-1, with no clear D. The receptor was derived from a woman younger than 45 who had recovered from COVID-19. The CDR3 spells CASSLQVVRNTEAFF. CDR3 in DNA: TGCGCCAGCAGCCTCCAGGTCGTCCGGAACACTGAAGCTTTCTTT.